The source of this T cell receptor beta chain is a study of cytomegalovirus exposure and HLA in healthy donors. As concerns this clone: Antigen unknown.

Findings of the study overall: In an earlier analysis, about 87% or about 30%: the productive usage of most TCR beta V segments.

Trimming removed 5 bases from V and 5 bases from J, with 12 bases in between. The CDR3 is made up of 13 amino acids. From germline, CDR1 is MDHEN and CDR2 SYDVKM. A multiplex PCR was run with 60 Vbeta primers and 13 Jbeta primers. Sequenced by immunoSEQ multiplex PCR; TCRdb stores in-frame clones only, minus some. The sample yields 120,000 or so clones, around three quarters seen once. Source material: PBMCs. This receptor was taken from a male donor in good health and CMV-seronegative. The chain links TRBV28 to TRBJ2-5, with unresolved D. CDR3 residues: CASSDARRETQYF. In DNA, the CDR3 is TGTGCCAGCAGTGACGCCCGGCGGGAGACCCAGTACTTC.